This T cell receptor (beta chain) was sequenced for a study of blood T cell repertoires in COVID-19. In the original workflow: Nucleated cell number was recorded as an estimate derived from reference gene primer amplification. The assay was immunoSEQ multiplex PCR, and TCRdb's table has in-frame clones only and misses some. Clonal size and the V and J genes are those of that table, whereas D and trimming came from the DNA. The table lists under 250,000 clones, around 78% of them singletons. There are 14 residues in the CDR3. Deletions cut 6 bases from V and 3 bases from J, with 14 bases between. Looked up from germline, CDR1 is SNHLY and CDR2 is FYNNEI.

The TCR comes from a woman aged 70-85 years with active or convalescent COVID-19. The sample consisted of peripheral blood. V usage is TRBV2 and J usage is TRBJ1-1; D unclear. The CDR3 DNA is TGTGCCAGCAGGCAATGGGGAGGAGACACTGAAGCTTTCTTT. It yields the protein CASRQWGGDTEAFF.